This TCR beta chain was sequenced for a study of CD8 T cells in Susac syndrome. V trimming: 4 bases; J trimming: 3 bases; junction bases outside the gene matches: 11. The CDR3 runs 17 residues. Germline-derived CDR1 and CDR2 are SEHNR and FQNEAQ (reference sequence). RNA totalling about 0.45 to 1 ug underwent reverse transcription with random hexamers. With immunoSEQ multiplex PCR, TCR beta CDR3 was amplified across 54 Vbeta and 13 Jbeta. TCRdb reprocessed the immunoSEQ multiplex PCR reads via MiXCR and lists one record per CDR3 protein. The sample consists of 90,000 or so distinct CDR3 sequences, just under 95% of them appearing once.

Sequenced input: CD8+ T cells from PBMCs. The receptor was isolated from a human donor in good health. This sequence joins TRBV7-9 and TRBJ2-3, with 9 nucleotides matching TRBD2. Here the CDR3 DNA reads TGTGCCAGCAGCTGGCTAGCGGGGAAATCTGATACAGATACGCAGTATTTT. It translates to CASSWLAGKSDTDTQYF. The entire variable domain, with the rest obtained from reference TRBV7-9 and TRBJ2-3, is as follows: DTGVSQNPRHKITKRGQNVTFRCDPISEHNRLYWYRQTLGQGPEFLTYFQNEAQLEKSRLLSDRFSAERPKGSFSTLEIQRTEQGDSAMYLCASSWLAGKSDTDTQYFGPGTRLTVL.